Following are 32 T cell receptor beta chains from one sample sequenced in a study of T cells in Graves' hyperthyroidism and ophthalmopathy. Amplification of TCR beta CDR3 regions was performed using RNA transcripts as template. With the HTBI primer set, the TCR CDR3 went through a first round of RT-PCR. One entry per CDR3 protein results from TCRdb running MiXCR on the multiplex PCR reads. Of under 300,000 distinct CDR3 sequences detected, less than 30% appear once; the ten largest clones hold approximately 25%. Sequencing was done on a sample of blood. These TCRs come from a man aged 40-49 years with Graves' hyperthyroidism that later progressed to Graves' ophthalmopathy.

The sample holds many counts of this clonotype. The chain uses TRBV3-1 and TRBJ2-7; no reliable D call. Trimming took off 4 bases at V and 5 bases at J, with 12 bases between the two ends. This CDR3 has 13 amino acids. Germline-derived CDR1 and CDR2 are LGHDT and YNNKEL (reference sequence). CDR3 protein: CASSPNFWDEQYF. DNA for the CDR3: TGTGCCAGCAGCCCGAACTTCTGGGACGAGCAGTACTTC.

At least ten counts were recorded for this clonotype. The genes are TRBV20-1 and TRBJ2-7; D is undetermined. V lost 1 base to trimming and J lost 4 bases, with 14 bases between them. The CDR3 extends over 14 amino acids. From germline, CDR1 is DFQATT and CDR2 SNEGSKA (reference sequence). CDR3 sequence (DNA): TGCAGTGCTAGAGGTGGGGTTTCGACGTACGAGCAGTACTTC. Translating gives CSARGGVSTYEQYF.

Ten or more counts support this clonotype. The CDR3: CASSINGRRTEAFF. The DNA for the CDR3 is TGTGCCAGTAGTATTAATGGGAGGAGGACTGAAGCTTTCTTT. The genes are TRBV19 and TRBJ1-1; D is ambiguous. The length of the CDR3 is 14 residues. CDR1 and CDR2 (germline): LNHDA, SQIVND (reference sequence). Trimming removed 3 bases from V and 5 bases from J, with 13 bases in between.

This clonotype was picked up many times. V gene TRBV7-3 combines with J gene TRBJ2-6; tentatively, D is TRBD2 (6 bases). CDR1 is SGHTA, CDR2 FQGTGA, per germline. Trimming left V 3 bases short and J 2 bases short, with 11 bases between. This CDR3 is 16 amino acids long. CDR3 nucleotides: TGTGCCAGCAGCTTGCCGGGACTCACTGGGGCCAACGTCCTGACTTTC. It codes for CASSLPGLTGANVLTF.

This clonotype has ten or more counts. The chain joins TRBV6-5 to TRBJ1-2, with 10 bases lining up with TRBD1. CDR1 is MNHEY and CDR2 is SVGAGI in the germline V gene. The CDR3 has 13 residues. The ends lost 8 bases at V and 4 bases at J; junction bases unmatched: 4. As DNA, the CDR3 is TGTGCCAGCGGGCGACAGGGGGCCTATGGCTACACCTTC. Translating it yields CASGRQGAYGYTF.

Only a few counts were recorded for this clonotype. V is TRBV5-1 and J is TRBJ2-2; tentative D call: TRBD1 (6 bases). Germline CDR1 is SGHRS and CDR2 is YFSETQ. V dropped 3 bases and J dropped 5 bases, with 11 bases sitting between them. The CDR3 has 14 amino acids. CDR3 coding DNA: TGCGCCAGCAGCTCGGACAGACTAACCGGGGAGCTGTTTTTT. Its protein product is CASSSDRLTGELFF.

Ten or more counts support this clonotype. V and J are TRBV4-1 and TRBJ2-3; a possible D gene is TRBD1 (6 bases). Trimming cost V 4 bases and J 4 bases, with 15 bases left between them. The CDR3 covers 15 residues. Germline values: CDR1 MGHRA, CDR2 YSYEKL. The CDR3 is CASSLGPGEADTQYF. DNA of the CDR3: TGCGCCAGCAGCCTCGGTCCAGGGGAAGCAGATACGCAGTATTTT.

The table lists this clonotype with many counts. V usage is TRBV7-9 and J usage is TRBJ2-7, with D possibly matching TRBD1 (6 bases). The V end was cut by 3 bases, the J end by 5 bases, with 14 bases between. The CDR3 length is 14 residues. Germline loops: CDR1 SEHNR, CDR2 FQNEAQ (reference sequence). The CDR3 loop is CASSFQQGWDEQYF. The CDR3 coding sequence is TGTGCCAGCAGCTTTCAACAGGGTTGGGACGAGCAGTACTTC.

This clonotype came up a few times. The genes are TRBV3-1 and TRBJ1-5, with D unresolved. The germline gives CDR1 LGHDT, CDR2 YNNKEL (reference sequence). This CDR3 has 14 residues. The V gene lost 2 bases and the J gene lost 0 bases, with 5 bases spanning the gap. DNA for the CDR3: TGTGCCAGCAGCCAAAATCCTAGCAATCAGCCCCAGCATTTT. This codes for CASSQNPSNQPQHF.

This clonotype was recorded at least ten times. Written as DNA, the CDR3 is TGTGCCAGCAGCTTATGGTTGGGCACTGAAGCTTTCTTT. This sequence encodes CASSLWLGTEAFF. The V and J genes are TRBV7-6 and TRBJ1-1; no clear D gene. Trimming cost V 2 bases and J 4 bases, with 8 bases left between them. Germline CDR1 is SGHVS and CDR2 is FNYEAQ. This CDR3 is built from 13 residues. Combining the CDR3 with reference TRBV7-6 and TRBJ1-1 gives the whole variable domain GAGVSQSPRYKVTKRGQDVALRCDPISGHVSLYWYRQALGQGPEFLTYFNYEAQQDKSGLPNDRFSAERPEGSISTLTIQRTEQRDSAMYRCASSLWLGTEAFFGQGTRLTVV.

The V call is TRBV6-1, the J call TRBJ1-1; D perhaps matches TRBD1 (5 bases). This CDR3 spans 15 amino acids. Deletions cut 5 bases from V and 5 bases from J, with 18 bases between. CDR1 MNHNS and CDR2 SASEGT come from the germline V gene. The CDR3 sequence: CASSPWGGEGTEAFF. The CDR3, as DNA: TGTGCCAGCAGTCCCTGGGGGGGTGAGGGGACTGAAGCTTTCTTT.

The table lists this clonotype with a count of one. The rearrangement links TRBV7-2 to TRBJ2-7, with TRBD1 identical over 9 bases. Germline V gene lookup returns CDR1 SGHTA and CDR2 FQGNSA. The CDR3 contains 15 residues. Trimming took 5 bases from V and 3 from J; bases not matched to a gene: 8. The CDR3 spells CASSLMTGGLYEQYF. The CDR3 DNA is TGTGCCAGCAGCCTGATGACAGGGGGGCTCTACGAGCAGTACTTC.

This clonotype was counted many times. The chain is built from TRBV6-5 and TRBJ1-1; D possibly corresponds to TRBD1 (5 bases). There are 13 residues in the CDR3. Trimming took off 2 bases at V and 3 bases at J, with 7 bases between the two ends. Germline values: CDR1 MNHEY, CDR2 SVGAGI. The CDR3 reads CASSYGGDTEAFF. In nucleotides, the CDR3 is TGTGCCAGCAGTTACGGAGGGGACACTGAAGCTTTCTTT.

This clonotype was seen once. V usage is TRBV7-9 and J usage is TRBJ1-1, with a possible D match to TRBD1 (5 bases). Trimming took 1 base from V and 5 from J, leaving 14 bases between them. CDR3 length: 15 residues. CDR1 SEHNR and CDR2 FQNEAQ come from the germline V gene (reference sequence). In nucleotides, the CDR3 is TGTGCCAGCAGCTTAGTTCGGGCAGGGAGTACTGAAGCTTTCTTT. Amino acid sequence: CASSLVRAGSTEAFF. The whole variable domain, filled in from reference TRBV7-9 and TRBJ1-1, reads DTGVSQNPRHKITKRGQNVTFRCDPISEHNRLYWYRQTLGQGPEFLTYFQNEAQLEKSRLLSDRFSAERPKGSFSTLEIQRTEQGDSAMYLCASSLVRAGSTEAFFGQGTRLTVV.

The V call is TRBV6-1, the J call TRBJ2-7; D ambiguous. Between the trimmed V and J ends, which lost 6 bases and 3 bases, there was a span of 15 bases. Per germline, CDR1 MNHNS and CDR2 SASEGT. This CDR3 region has 14 residues. In nucleotides, the CDR3 is TGTGCCAGCAGCCCCTCCGGGCAGGTCTACGAGCAGTACTTC. As protein: CASSPSGQVYEQYF.

This clonotype was detected ten times or more. The V call is TRBV7-9, the J call TRBJ1-1; possible D gene TRBD1, 6 bases. V lost 4 bases and J 5 bases, leaving 11 bases between the germline ends. Germline CDR1 SEHNR, CDR2 FQNEAQ (reference sequence). The CDR3 spans 13 residues. The CDR3 region has the DNA TGTGCCAGCAGCTCACAGGGTACGACTGAAGCTTTCTTT. Amino acid sequence: CASSSQGTTEAFF.

The chain has TRBV20-1 and TRBJ2-5; 8 positions match TRBD1. V was pared by 6 bases and J by 3 bases, with 6 bases of the junction left unmatched. The CDR3 runs to 13 residues. Per the germline V gene, CDR1 is DFQATT and CDR2 is SNEGSKA (reference sequence). CDR3 loop: CSAETGGKETQYF. CDR3 DNA: TGCAGTGCGGAAACAGGGGGTAAAGAGACCCAGTACTTC.

The table lists this clonotype with many counts. This chain links TRBV18 with TRBJ2-7; D is perhaps TRBD2 (6 bases). The CDR3 extends over 15 amino acids. Trimming took 3 bases from V and 0 from J, leaving 12 bases between them. CDR1 is KGHSH, CDR2 LQKENI, per germline. This CDR3 reads CASSPYSGGSYEQYF. The CDR3 DNA follows: TGTGCCAGCTCACCCTATAGCGGAGGCTCCTACGAGCAGTACTTC.

This clonotype was picked up many times. V usage is TRBV7-9 and J usage is TRBJ2-7; 8 bases line up with TRBD1. This CDR3 is built from 14 residues. CDR1 is SEHNR and CDR2 is FQNEAQ in the germline V gene (reference sequence). Trimming removed 1 base from V and 6 bases from J; junction bases left unmatched: 5. CDR3 in amino acids: CASSLGTGSGEQYF. The CDR3 DNA sequence: TGTGCCAGCAGCTTAGGGACAGGGTCGGGCGAGCAGTACTTC.

This clonotype has a count of ten or more. V usage is TRBV20-1 and J usage is TRBJ2-5, with D unclear. Trimming took off 5 bases at V and 5 bases at J, with 18 bases between the two ends. Germline V gene data show CDR1 as DFQATT and CDR2 as SNEGSKA (reference sequence). There are 14 residues in the CDR3. The CDR3 loop is CSAFRESARETQYF. The DNA for the CDR3 is TGCAGTGCTTTCAGAGAGTCAGCTAGGGAGACCCAGTACTTC.

Ten or more counts support this clonotype. The chain couples TRBV19 to TRBJ2-7; 7 nucleotides match TRBD1. Germline V lookup: CDR1 LNHDA, CDR2 SQIVND (reference sequence). There are 13 residues in the CDR3. V trimming: 10 bases; J trimming: 3 bases; junction bases outside the gene matches: 9. The CDR3: CATWDRRSYEQYF. CDR3 in DNA: TGTGCCACCTGGGACAGACGAAGCTACGAGCAGTACTTC.

Many counts were recorded for this clonotype. The chain recombines TRBV3-1 with TRBJ1-1, with D unclear. The germline CDR1 and CDR2 sequences are LGHDT and YNNKEL (reference sequence). The CDR3 sequence is 13 residues long. The germline V and J ends were trimmed by 0 bases and 4 bases, with 6 bases remaining between them. CDR3 sequence reads: CASSQELVTEAFF. The CDR3 nucleotides read TGTGCCAGCAGCCAAGAATTGGTCACTGAAGCTTTCTTT.

This clonotype was counted many times. J is TRBJ2-5 and V is TRBV13; no firm D call. V lost 4 bases, J lost 1 base, and 13 bases lay in between. The CDR3 extends over 15 amino acids. Germline assignment: CDR1 PRHDT and CDR2 FYEKMQ (reference sequence). CDR3 region: CASSYSRTGQETQYF. The CDR3 DNA follows: TGTGCCAGCAGCTATAGCCGGACGGGCCAAGAGACCCAGTACTTC.

This clonotype was picked up many times. V is TRBV10-3 and J is TRBJ1-3, with D uncertain. The CDR3 runs 14 residues. Trimming pared 11 bases from V and 0 bases from J, leaving 14 bases between. Per germline, CDR1 ENHRY and CDR2 SYGVKD. The CDR3 DNA follows: TGTGCCGTCCACTCCGATATCTCTGGAAACACCATATATTTT. This translates into CAVHSDISGNTIYF.

The gene calls are TRBV6-1 and TRBJ2-7; D is perhaps TRBD2 (6 bases). This CDR3 has 15 residues. CDR1 is MNHNS, CDR2 SASEGT, per germline. Trimming pared 1 base from V and 4 bases from J, leaving 14 bases between. This CDR3 reads CASSEVLRGRYEQYF. In nucleotides, the CDR3 is TGTGCCAGCAGTGAAGTATTGCGAGGGAGGTACGAGCAGTACTTC.

This clonotype was seen at least ten times. The gene calls are TRBV11-2 and TRBJ2-7; 8 positions agree with TRBD1. V shed 0 bases and J 0 bases; nucleotides not matched to a gene: 4. Germline CDR1 reads SGHAT; CDR2 reads FQNNGV. CDR3 length equals 16 residues. CDR3 in DNA: TGTGCCAGCAGCTTAGAGTCCGGACAGGGCTCCTACGAGCAGTACTTC. It encodes CASSLESGQGSYEQYF. Full variable domain (outside the CDR3, taken from reference TRBV11-2 and TRBJ2-7): EAGVAQSPRYKIIEKRQSVAFWCNPISGHATLYWYQQILGQGPKLLIQFQNNGVVDDSQLPKDRFSAERLKGVDSTLKIQPAKLEDSAVYLCASSLESGQGSYEQYFGPGTRLTVT.

The chain has TRBV11-2 and TRBJ1-6; a possible D gene is TRBD1 (5 bases). The germline V and J ends were trimmed by 3 bases and 7 bases, with 13 bases remaining between them. The CDR3 is 15 amino acids. In germline, CDR1 is SGHAT, CDR2 FQNNGV. DNA for the CDR3: TGTGCCAGCAGCTTCGGGGGTTTAGGAAATTCACCCCTCCACTTT. This translates into CASSFGGLGNSPLHF.

This chain connects TRBV6-1 to TRBJ1-5, with D uncertain. CDR3 size: 15 residues. Germline V lookup: CDR1 MNHNS, CDR2 SASEGT. Trimming removed 3 bases from V and 5 bases from J, with 14 bases in between. The CDR3 DNA sequence: TGTGCCAGCAGTGAGGTGGAGGGCGATGATCAGCCCCAGCATTTT. Translated, it gives CASSEVEGDDQPQHF.

The chain recombines TRBV20-1 with TRBJ2-2; no firm D call. Germline-derived CDR1 and CDR2 are DFQATT and SNEGSKA (reference sequence). Trimming removed 5 bases from V and 1 base from J, with 8 bases in between. This CDR3 comprises 13 residues. The CDR3 DNA is TGCAGTGCTCTAATTCTGAACACCGGGGAGCTGTTTTTT. Its protein product is CSALILNTGELFF.

In this sample, this clonotype turned up many times. The V gene is TRBV5-1, the J gene TRBJ2-7; 8 nucleotides align to TRBD2. The CDR3 totals 15 residues. V lost 3 bases and J lost 1; bases outside the gene matches: 6. CDR1 and CDR2 from the germline V gene are SGHRS and YFSETQ. The CDR3 spells CASSYLAGTSYEQYF. Written as DNA, the CDR3 is TGCGCCAGCAGCTACTTAGCGGGAACGTCCTACGAGCAGTACTTC. The whole variable domain, filled in from reference TRBV5-1 and TRBJ2-7, reads KAGVTQTPRYLIKTRGQQVTLSCSPISGHRSVSWYQQTPGQGLQFLFEYFSETQRNKGNFPGRFSGRQFSNSRSEMNVSTLELGDSALYLCASSYLAGTSYEQYFGPGTRLTVT.

The table lists this clonotype with many counts. The chain is built from TRBV14 and TRBJ2-7; 13 bases match TRBD2. Germline CDR1 and CDR2: SGHDN and FVKESK. J lost 7 bases, V lost 0 bases, and 3 bases had no gene match. There are 15 residues in the CDR3. CDR3: CASSQDWGLAGEQYF. In nucleotides, the CDR3 is TGTGCCAGCAGCCAAGATTGGGGACTAGCGGGGGAGCAGTACTTC.

The CDR3 is CASSVRRQIVGNQPQHF. In nucleotides, the CDR3 is TGTGCCAGTAGTGTCCGGAGACAGATCGTCGGCAATCAGCCCCAGCATTTT. The chain combines TRBV19 with TRBJ1-5; a weak D match, TRBD1 (5 bases). This CDR3 region has 17 residues. CDR1 and CDR2 (germline): LNHDA, SQIVND (reference sequence). V dropped 5 bases and J dropped 2 bases, with 19 bases sitting between them. The variable domain in full, with the rest retrieved from reference TRBV19 and TRBJ1-5, is DGGITQSPKYLFRKEGQNVTLSCEQNLNHDAMYWYRQDPGQGLRLIYYSQIVNDFQKGDIAEGYSVSREKKESFPLTVTSAQKNPTAFYLCASSVRRQIVGNQPQHFGDGTRLSIL.